This T cell receptor (beta chain) appears in the sequencing data of a study of blood T cell repertoires in COVID-19. Looking at the study overall: PBMCs, B-cell-depleted T cells, or T cells were the source of the cDNA or gDNA that made up the material.

V dropped 0 bases and J dropped 0 bases, with 6 bases sitting between them. The CDR3 spans 14 residues. CDR1 is SGHRS and CDR2 is YFSETQ in the germline V gene. Produced via immunoSEQ multiplex PCR; TCRdb's table is partial and in-frame only. The sample includes about 88,000 clones, roughly 82% seen only once; the top ten take 20% to 30%. The J gene is TRBJ1-2, the V gene TRBV5-1, with a weak D call TRBD1 (6 bases). This receptor was obtained from a human donor in a cohort sampled during active COVID-19. The specimen sequenced was peripheral blood. The CDR3 DNA reads TGCGCCAGCAGCTTGGAGGGGGCTAACTATGGCTACACCTTC. Translating it yields CASSLEGANYGYTF.